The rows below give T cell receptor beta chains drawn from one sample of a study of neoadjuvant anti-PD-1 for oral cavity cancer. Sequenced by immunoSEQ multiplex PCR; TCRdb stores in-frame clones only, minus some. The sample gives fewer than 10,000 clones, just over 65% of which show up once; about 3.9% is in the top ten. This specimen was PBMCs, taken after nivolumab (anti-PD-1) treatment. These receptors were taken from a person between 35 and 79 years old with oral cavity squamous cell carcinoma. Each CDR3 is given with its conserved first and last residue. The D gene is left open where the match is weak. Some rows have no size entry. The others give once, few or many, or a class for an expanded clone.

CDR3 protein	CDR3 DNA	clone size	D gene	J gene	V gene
CASSLNPGGLGTQYF	TGTGCCAGCAGCTTAAACCCGGGAGGGCTAGGGACCCAGTACTTC	NA	TRBD2	TRBJ2-5	TRBV7-3
CASSQAGTFPEQFF	TGCGCCAGCAGCCAGGCTGGGACTTTCCCTGAGCAGTTCTTC	NA	NA	TRBJ2-1	TRBV4-1
CATSRDRTSYEQYF	TGTGCCACCAGCAGAGATCGGACTTCCTACGAGCAGTACTTC	NA	NA	TRBJ2-7	TRBV15
CASSLSQFYEQYF	TGTGCCAGCAGCTTGTCCCAGTTCTACGAGCAGTACTTC	NA	NA	TRBJ2-7	TRBV5-5
CASSQDLRGTEAFF	TGCGCCAGCAGCCAAGATTTAAGGGGAACTGAAGCTTTCTTT	NA	NA	TRBJ1-1	TRBV4-1
CASSSRAANEKLFF	TGTGCCAGCAGCTCGAGGGCAGCTAATGAAAAACTGTTTTTT	NA	NA	TRBJ1-4	TRBV13
CASSQTSGYTDTQYF	TGTGCCAGCAGCCAGACTAGCGGTTACACAGATACGCAGTATTTT	few	TRBD2	TRBJ2-3	TRBV28
CASSSGGGTGDETQYF	TGTGCCAGCAGTTCCGGGGGCGGGACAGGGGACGAGACCCAGTACTTC	NA	TRBD1	TRBJ2-5	TRBV28
CASSQDLLGSNGYTF	TGTGCCAGCAGCCAAGATCTTCTGGGGTCTAATGGCTACACCTTC	few	NA	TRBJ1-2	TRBV14
CSVATSDQPQHF	TGCAGCGTTGCCACTAGCGATCAGCCCCAGCATTTT	NA	NA	TRBJ1-5	TRBV29-1
CASSPLGEGREQYF	TGTGCCAGCAGCCCCCTTGGGGAGGGAAGGGAGCAGTACTTC	few	TRBD2	TRBJ2-7	TRBV7-7
CASSVTPYEQYF	TGTGCCAGCAGTGTTACTCCCTACGAGCAGTACTTC	NA	NA	TRBJ2-7	TRBV2
CASSPARRDRAKTGELFF	TGTGCCAGCAGCCCGGCCCGTCGGGACAGGGCAAAAACCGGGGAGCTGTTTTTT	NA	TRBD1	TRBJ2-2	TRBV7-2
CASSLNSYNEQFF	TGTGCCAGCAGCCTCAACTCTTACAATGAGCAGTTCTTC	NA	NA	TRBJ2-1	TRBV7-8
CASREQGRWGYTF	TGCGCCAGCAGAGAACAGGGGCGTTGGGGCTACACCTTC	once	TRBD1	TRBJ1-2	TRBV5-1
CASSFSASDEQFF	TGTGCCAGCAGCTTCTCGGCTAGCGATGAGCAGTTCTTC	NA	NA	TRBJ2-1	TRBV11-3
CASSSYRGSRDTQYF	TGTGCCAGCAGCTCTTACAGGGGTTCAAGGGATACGCAGTATTTT	once	TRBD1	TRBJ2-3	TRBV11-2
CASSSRRSAVPNYGYTF	TGTGCCAGCAGCTCGAGGCGTTCGGCAGTTCCAAACTATGGCTACACCTTC	few	NA	TRBJ1-2	TRBV5-6
CASSQAILTGELFF	TGTGCCAGCAGCCAAGCAATCTTGACCGGGGAGCTGTTTTTT	NA	NA	TRBJ2-2	TRBV14
CSVGGGDNSPLHF	TGCAGCGTTGGAGGGGGGGATAATTCACCCCTCCACTTT	NA	NA	TRBJ1-6	TRBV29-1
CASSLEGTAQETQYF	TGTGCCAGCAGCTTAGAAGGAACAGCTCAAGAGACCCAGTACTTC	NA	NA	TRBJ2-5	TRBV11-3
CASSKDGLTTEAFF	TGTGCCAGTAGTAAGGACGGACTAACCACTGAAGCTTTCTTT	few	NA	TRBJ1-1	TRBV19
CASSLASLAGVLQETQYF	TGTGCCAGCAGCTTGGCCAGTCTAGCGGGAGTATTGCAAGAGACCCAGTACTTC	few	TRBD2	TRBJ2-5	TRBV5-4
CASSVRGSTDTQYF	TGCGCCAGCAGTGTGCGGGGAAGCACAGATACGCAGTATTTT	NA	NA	TRBJ2-3	TRBV10-2
CASSLVDPDEQFF	TGTGCCAGCAGCTTGGTGGACCCTGATGAGCAGTTCTTC	NA	NA	TRBJ2-1	TRBV5-6
CASIGTGQSTDTQYF	TGTGCCAGCATAGGGACAGGTCAAAGCACAGATACGCAGTATTTT	NA	TRBD1	TRBJ2-3	TRBV5-6
CASSLHAAGDRDEQYF	TGTGCCAGCAGCTTACACGCGGCGGGAGATCGAGACGAGCAGTACTTC	few	TRBD2	TRBJ2-7	TRBV11-2
CASSFNRGSGMGYEQYF	TGTGCCAGCAGTTTTAACAGGGGAAGCGGGATGGGATACGAGCAGTACTTC	NA	NA	TRBJ2-7	TRBV27
CASSVGFPTDTQYF	TGTGCCAGCAGCGTAGGATTCCCCACAGATACGCAGTATTTT	NA	NA	TRBJ2-3	TRBV9
CASSQDIISVDTQYF	TGTGCCAGCAGCCAAGACATCATCAGTGTAGATACGCAGTATTTT	few	NA	TRBJ2-3	TRBV14
CAISDQQGYEKLFF	TGTGCCATCAGTGACCAACAGGGCTATGAAAAACTGTTTTTT	few	NA	TRBJ1-4	TRBV10-3
CASRSFDQPQHF	TGTGCCAGCAGGTCTTTTGATCAGCCCCAGCATTTT	NA	NA	TRBJ1-5	TRBV28
CASSQPSGSYEQYF	TGTGCCAGCAGCCAACCCTCGGGGAGCTACGAGCAGTACTTC	few	NA	TRBJ2-7	TRBV4-2
CASSIALQGRKFF	TGTGCCAGCAGCATCGCTTTACAGGGGAGAAAGTTCTTC	once	TRBD1	TRBJ2-1	TRBV7-2
CASSSQGPDTQYF	TGTGCCAGCAGCTCCCAGGGGCCGGATACGCAGTATTTT	NA	NA	TRBJ2-3	TRBV7-9
CASSEASGDEQYF	TGTGCCAGCAGTGAAGCTAGCGGGGACGAGCAGTACTTC	few	TRBD2	TRBJ2-7	TRBV2
CAGTDLDYEQYF	TGTGCCGGAACGGACCTAGACTACGAGCAGTACTTC	NA	NA	TRBJ2-7	TRBV7-9
CASSLGQQDTQYF	TGTGCCAGCAGCTTGGGGCAGCAAGATACGCAGTATTTT	NA	NA	TRBJ2-3	TRBV5-4
CASSLPRDTEAFF	TGTGCCAGCAGCCTGCCGCGGGACACTGAAGCTTTCTTT	NA	NA	TRBJ1-1	TRBV13
CASSPQGVSYEQYF	TGTGCCAGCAGCCCACAGGGGGTCTCCTACGAGCAGTACTTC	NA	TRBD1	TRBJ2-7	TRBV7-6
CASREGSSNNEKLFF	TGTGCCAGCAGAGAGGGGTCTTCGAATAATGAAAAACTGTTTTTT	NA	NA	TRBJ1-4	TRBV2
CASSAQRGTEAFF	TGTGCCAGCAGCGCCCAGCGGGGCACTGAAGCTTTCTTT	NA	NA	TRBJ1-1	TRBV9
CASSQVGLTGHSGNTIYF	TGCGCCAGCAGCCAAGTGGGGTTGACAGGGCACTCTGGAAACACCATATATTTT	few	TRBD1	TRBJ1-3	TRBV4-1
CASSLRGTQYF	TGTGCCAGCAGCCTCCGGGGGACCCAGTACTTC	NA	NA	TRBJ2-5	TRBV5-4
CASSLARQGAPLNTEAFF	TGCGCCAGCAGCTTGGCCCGCCAGGGGGCCCCCTTGAACACTGAAGCTTTCTTT	NA	TRBD1	TRBJ1-1	TRBV5-1
CASSLGPGGSGNTIYF	TGCGCCAGCAGCTTGGGACCTGGCGGGTCTGGAAACACCATATATTTT	NA	NA	TRBJ1-3	TRBV5-1
CASSLTTGTAEAFF	TGTGCCAGCAGTCTAACTACAGGGACCGCTGAAGCTTTCTTT	NA	NA	TRBJ1-1	TRBV27
CASRLGLDYEQYF	TGTGCCAGCAGACTGGGACTAGACTACGAGCAGTACTTC	few	TRBD2	TRBJ2-7	TRBV5-6
CASSYTSGIQSEQFF	TGTGCCAGCAGTTACACTAGCGGGATTCAGTCCGAGCAGTTCTTC	NA	TRBD2	TRBJ2-1	TRBV6-5
CAISDGGVNQPQHF	TGTGCCATCAGTGATGGAGGGGTTAATCAGCCCCAGCATTTT	NA	NA	TRBJ1-5	TRBV10-3
CASSPGQGRDYGYTF	TGTGCCAGCAGCCCGGGACAGGGGAGGGACTATGGCTACACCTTC	NA	TRBD1	TRBJ1-2	TRBV5-4
CASSVGGQGKQYF	TGTGCCAGCAGCGTAGGGGGGCAGGGTAAGCAGTACTTC	NA	NA	TRBJ2-7	TRBV9
CASSSTTVNQPQHF	TGTGCCAGCAGCTCTACGACGGTCAATCAGCCCCAGCATTTT	NA	NA	TRBJ1-5	TRBV7-2
CAISILAGGTGELFF	TGTGCCATCAGTATACTAGCGGGGGGGACCGGGGAGCTGTTTTTT	NA	TRBD2	TRBJ2-2	TRBV10-3
CASTGGYRGHQPQHF	TGTGCCAGCACAGGAGGTTACAGGGGGCATCAGCCCCAGCATTTT	NA	TRBD1	TRBJ1-5	TRBV6-6